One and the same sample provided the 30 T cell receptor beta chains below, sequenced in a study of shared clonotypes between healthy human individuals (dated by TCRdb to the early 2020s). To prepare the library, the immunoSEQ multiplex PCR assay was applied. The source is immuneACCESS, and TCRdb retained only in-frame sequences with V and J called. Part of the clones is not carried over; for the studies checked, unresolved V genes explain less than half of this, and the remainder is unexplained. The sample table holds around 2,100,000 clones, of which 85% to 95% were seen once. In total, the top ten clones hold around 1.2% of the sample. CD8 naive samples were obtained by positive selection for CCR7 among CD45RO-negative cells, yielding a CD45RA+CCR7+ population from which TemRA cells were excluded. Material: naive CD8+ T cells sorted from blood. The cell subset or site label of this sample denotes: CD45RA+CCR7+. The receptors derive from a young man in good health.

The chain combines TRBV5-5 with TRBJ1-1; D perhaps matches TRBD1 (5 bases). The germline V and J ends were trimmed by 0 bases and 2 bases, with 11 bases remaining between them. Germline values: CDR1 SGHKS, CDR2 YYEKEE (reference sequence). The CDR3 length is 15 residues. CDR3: CASSLDPGLNTEAFF. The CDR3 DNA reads TGTGCCAGCAGCTTGGATCCGGGGCTAAACACTGAAGCTTTCTTT.

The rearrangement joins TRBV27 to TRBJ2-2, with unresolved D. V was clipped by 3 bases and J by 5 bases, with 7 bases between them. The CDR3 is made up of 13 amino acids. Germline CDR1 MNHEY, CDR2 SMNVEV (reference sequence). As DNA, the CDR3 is TGTGCCAGCAGTTTTTCTAGGACCGGGGAGCTGTTTTTT. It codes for CASSFSRTGELFF.

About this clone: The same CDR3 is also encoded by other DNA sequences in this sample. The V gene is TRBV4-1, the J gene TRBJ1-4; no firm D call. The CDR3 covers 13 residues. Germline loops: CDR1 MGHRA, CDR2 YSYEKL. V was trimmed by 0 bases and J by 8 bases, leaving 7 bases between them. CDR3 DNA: TGCGCCAGCAGCCAAGACCCCGGGGAAAAACTGTTTTTT. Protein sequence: CASSQDPGEKLFF.

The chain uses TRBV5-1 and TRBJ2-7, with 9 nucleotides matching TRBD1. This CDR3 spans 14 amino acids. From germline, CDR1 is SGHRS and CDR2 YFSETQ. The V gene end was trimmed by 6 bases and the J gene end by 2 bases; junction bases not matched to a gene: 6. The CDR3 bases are TGCGCCAGCAAATCGGGACAGGGAGCCTACGAGCAGTACTTC. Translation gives CASKSGQGAYEQYF.

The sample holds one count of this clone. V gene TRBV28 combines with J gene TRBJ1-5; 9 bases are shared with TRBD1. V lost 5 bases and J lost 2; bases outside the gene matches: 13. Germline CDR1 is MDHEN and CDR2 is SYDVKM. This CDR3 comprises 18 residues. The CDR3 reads CASSGDRVLYLGNQPQHF. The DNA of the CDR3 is TGTGCCAGCAGTGGGGACAGGGTCCTTTATTTGGGCAATCAGCCCCAGCATTTT.

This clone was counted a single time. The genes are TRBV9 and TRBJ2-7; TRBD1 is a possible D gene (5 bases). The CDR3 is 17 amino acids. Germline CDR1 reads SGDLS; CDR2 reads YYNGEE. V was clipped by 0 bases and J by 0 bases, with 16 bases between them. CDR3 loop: CASSVGANDRSSYEQYF. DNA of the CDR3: TGTGCCAGCAGCGTAGGAGCTAATGACAGAAGCTCCTACGAGCAGTACTTC.

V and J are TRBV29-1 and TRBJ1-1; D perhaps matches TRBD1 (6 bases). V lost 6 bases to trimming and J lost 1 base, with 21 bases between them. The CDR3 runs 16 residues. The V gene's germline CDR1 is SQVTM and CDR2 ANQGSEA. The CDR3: CSVEPNLDSENTEAFF. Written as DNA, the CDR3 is TGCAGCGTGGAACCCAACTTGGACAGTGAGAACACTGAAGCTTTCTTT.

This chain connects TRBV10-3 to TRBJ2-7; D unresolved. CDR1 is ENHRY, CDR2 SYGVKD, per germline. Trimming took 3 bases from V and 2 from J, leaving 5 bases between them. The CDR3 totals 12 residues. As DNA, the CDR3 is TGTGCCATCAGTGATAGTCCCTACGAGCAGTACTTC. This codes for CAISDSPYEQYF.

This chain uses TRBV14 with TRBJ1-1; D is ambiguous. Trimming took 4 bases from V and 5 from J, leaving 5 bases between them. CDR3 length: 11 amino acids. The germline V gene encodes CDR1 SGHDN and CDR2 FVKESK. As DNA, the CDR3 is TGTGCCAGCAGCCTCGGTACTGAAGCTTTCTTT. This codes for CASSLGTEAFF.

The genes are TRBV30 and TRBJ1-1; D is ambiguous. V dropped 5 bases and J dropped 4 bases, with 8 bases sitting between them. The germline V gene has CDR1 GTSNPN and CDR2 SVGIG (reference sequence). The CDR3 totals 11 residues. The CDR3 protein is CAWGKATEAFF. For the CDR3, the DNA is TGTGCCTGGGGCAAGGCCACTGAAGCTTTCTTT.

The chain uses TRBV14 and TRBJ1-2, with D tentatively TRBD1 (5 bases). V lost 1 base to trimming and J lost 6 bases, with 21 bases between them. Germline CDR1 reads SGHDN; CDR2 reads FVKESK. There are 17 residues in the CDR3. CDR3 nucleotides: TGTGCCAGCAGCCAAGTACCCCTGGCAGGGAATGGGAATGGCTACACCTTC. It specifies CASSQVPLAGNGNGYTF.

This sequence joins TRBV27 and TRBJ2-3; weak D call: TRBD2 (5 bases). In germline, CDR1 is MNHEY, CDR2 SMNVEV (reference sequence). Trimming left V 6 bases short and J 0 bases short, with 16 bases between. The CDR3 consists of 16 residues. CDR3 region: CASSSASRGSTDTQYF. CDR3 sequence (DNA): TGTGCCAGCAGCTCGGCTTCACGGGGAAGCACAGATACGCAGTATTTT.

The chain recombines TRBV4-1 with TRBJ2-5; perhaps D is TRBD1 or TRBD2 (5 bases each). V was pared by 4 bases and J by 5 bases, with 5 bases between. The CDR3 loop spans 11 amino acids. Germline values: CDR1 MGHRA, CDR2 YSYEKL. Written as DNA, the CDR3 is TGCGCCAGCAGCCGGGGGGAGACCCAGTACTTC. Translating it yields CASSRGETQYF.

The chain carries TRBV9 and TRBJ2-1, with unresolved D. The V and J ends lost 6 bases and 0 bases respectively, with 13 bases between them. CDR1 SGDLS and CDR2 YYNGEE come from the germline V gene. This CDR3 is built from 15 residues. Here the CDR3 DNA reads TGTGCCAGCACCCCTTTGGAGAGCTCCTACAATGAGCAGTTCTTC. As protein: CASTPLESSYNEQFF. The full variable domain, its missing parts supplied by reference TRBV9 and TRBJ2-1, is DSGVTQTPKHLITATGQRVTLRCSPRSGDLSVYWYQQSLDQGLQFLIQYYNGEERAKGNILERFSAQQFPDLHSELNLSSLELGDSALYFCASTPLESSYNEQFFGPGTRLTVL.

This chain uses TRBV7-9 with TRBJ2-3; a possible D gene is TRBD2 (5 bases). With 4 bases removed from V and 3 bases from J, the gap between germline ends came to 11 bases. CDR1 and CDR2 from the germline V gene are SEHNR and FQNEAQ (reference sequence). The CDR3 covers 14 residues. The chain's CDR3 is CASSSQPGTDTQYF. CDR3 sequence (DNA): TGTGCCAGCAGCTCTCAGCCGGGAACAGATACGCAGTATTTT.

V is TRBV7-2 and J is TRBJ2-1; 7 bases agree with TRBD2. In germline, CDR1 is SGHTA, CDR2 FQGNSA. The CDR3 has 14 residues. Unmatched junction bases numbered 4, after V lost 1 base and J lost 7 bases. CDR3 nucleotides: TGTGCCAGCAGCTTAGGGACTAGGAGGAATGAGCAGTTCTTC. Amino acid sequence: CASSLGTRRNEQFF.

CDR3: CASSIIDGETQYF. The CDR3 DNA reads TGTGCCAGTAGTATAATCGACGGAGAGACCCAGTACTTC. The V call is TRBV19, the J call TRBJ2-5; D remains ambiguous. Trimming pared 2 bases from V and 4 bases from J, leaving 8 bases between. Germline V gene data show CDR1 as LNHDA and CDR2 as SQIVND (reference sequence). The CDR3 has 13 residues. The variable domain in full, with the rest retrieved from reference TRBV19 and TRBJ2-5, is DGGITQSPKYLFRKEGQNVTLSCEQNLNHDAMYWYRQDPGQGLRLIYYSQIVNDFQKGDIAEGYSVSREKKESFPLTVTSAQKNPTAFYLCASSIIDGETQYFGPGTRLLVL.

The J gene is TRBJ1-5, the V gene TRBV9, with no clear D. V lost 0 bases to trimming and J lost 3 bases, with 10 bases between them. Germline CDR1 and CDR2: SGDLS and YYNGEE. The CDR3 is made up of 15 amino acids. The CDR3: CASSVEGNPNQPQHF. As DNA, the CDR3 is TGTGCCAGCAGCGTAGAAGGGAATCCCAATCAGCCCCAGCATTTT.

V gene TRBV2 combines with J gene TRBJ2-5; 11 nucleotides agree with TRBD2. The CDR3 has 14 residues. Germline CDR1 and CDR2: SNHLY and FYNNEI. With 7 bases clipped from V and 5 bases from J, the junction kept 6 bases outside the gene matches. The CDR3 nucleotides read TGTGCCAGCAATAGACTAGCGGGAACTGAGACCCAGTACTTC. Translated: CASNRLAGTETQYF.

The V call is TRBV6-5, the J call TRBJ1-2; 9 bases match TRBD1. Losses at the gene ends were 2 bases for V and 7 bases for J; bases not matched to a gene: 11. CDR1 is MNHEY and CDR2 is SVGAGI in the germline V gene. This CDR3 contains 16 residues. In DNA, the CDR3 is TGTGCCAGCAGTTACGGTCCCGGGACAGGGTTAGGTGGCTACACCTTC. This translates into CASSYGPGTGLGGYTF.

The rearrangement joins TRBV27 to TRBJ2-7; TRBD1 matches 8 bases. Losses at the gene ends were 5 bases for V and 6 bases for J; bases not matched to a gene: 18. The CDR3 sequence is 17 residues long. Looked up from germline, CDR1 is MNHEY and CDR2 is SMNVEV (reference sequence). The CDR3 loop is CASSPGTTGGLLVEQYF. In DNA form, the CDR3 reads TGTGCCAGCAGTCCGGGTACTACAGGGGGGCTTCTCGTCGAGCAGTACTTC.

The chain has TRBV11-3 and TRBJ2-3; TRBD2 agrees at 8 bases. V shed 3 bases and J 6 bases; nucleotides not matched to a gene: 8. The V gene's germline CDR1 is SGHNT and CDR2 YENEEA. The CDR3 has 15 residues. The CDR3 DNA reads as TGTGCCAGCAGCTTTTCGGCGGGGGGTATGGATACGCAGTATTTT. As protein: CASSFSAGGMDTQYF. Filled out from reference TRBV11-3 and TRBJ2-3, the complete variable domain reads EAGVVQSPRYKIIEKKQPVAFWCNPISGHNTLYWYLQNLGQGPELLIRYENEEAVDDSQLPKDRFSAERLKGVDSTLKIQPAELGDSAVYLCASSFSAGGMDTQYFGPGTRLTVL.

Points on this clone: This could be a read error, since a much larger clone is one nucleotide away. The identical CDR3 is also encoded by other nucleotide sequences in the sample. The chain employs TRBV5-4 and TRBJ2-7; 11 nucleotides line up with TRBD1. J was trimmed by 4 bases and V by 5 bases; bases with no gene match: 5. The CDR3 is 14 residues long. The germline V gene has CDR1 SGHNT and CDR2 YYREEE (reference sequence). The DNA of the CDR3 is TGTGCCAGCAGTCCCGGGACAGGGGGATACGAGCAGTACTTC. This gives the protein CASSPGTGGYEQYF.

DNA for the CDR3: TGTGCCAGCAGCTTGGATCTAGGGAACACTGAAGCTTTCTTT. It codes for CASSLDLGNTEAFF. The V and J genes are TRBV5-8 and TRBJ1-1; D is undetermined. Trimming shortened V by 0 bases and J by 1 base, and 7 bases separated the two germline ends. The CDR3 spans 14 residues. CDR1 is SGHTS, CDR2 YDEGEE, per germline.

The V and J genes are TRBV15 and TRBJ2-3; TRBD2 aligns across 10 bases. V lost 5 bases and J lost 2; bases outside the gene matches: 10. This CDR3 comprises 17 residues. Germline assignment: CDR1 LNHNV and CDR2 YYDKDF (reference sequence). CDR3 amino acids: CATSDTRTSGFTDTQYF. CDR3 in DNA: TGTGCCACCAGCGATACTCGGACTAGCGGATTCACAGATACGCAGTATTTT.

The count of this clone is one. The CDR3 spells CASSGSGIDQETQYF. CDR3 DNA sequence: TGCGCCAGCAGCGGATCAGGGATCGACCAAGAGACCCAGTACTTC. V and J are TRBV5-1 and TRBJ2-5, with D perhaps TRBD1 (5 bases). The V end was cut by 4 bases, the J end by 0 bases, with 13 bases between. Germline V CDR1 and CDR2: SGHRS, YFSETQ. This CDR3 contains 15 residues.

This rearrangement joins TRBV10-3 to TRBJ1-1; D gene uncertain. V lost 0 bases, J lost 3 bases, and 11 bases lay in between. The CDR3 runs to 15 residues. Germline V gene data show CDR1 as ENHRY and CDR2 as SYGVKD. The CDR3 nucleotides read TGTGCCATCAGTGAGTCGGGCGCAGGATACACTGAAGCTTTCTTT. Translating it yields CAISESGAGYTEAFF.

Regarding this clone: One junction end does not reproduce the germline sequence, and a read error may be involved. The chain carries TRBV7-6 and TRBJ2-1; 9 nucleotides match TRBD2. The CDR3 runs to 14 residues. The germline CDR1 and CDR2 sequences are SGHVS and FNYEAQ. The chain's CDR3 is CASSLAGNYNEQFF. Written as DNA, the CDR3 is TGTGCCAGCAGCCTAGCGGGAAACTACAATGAGCAGTTCTTC.

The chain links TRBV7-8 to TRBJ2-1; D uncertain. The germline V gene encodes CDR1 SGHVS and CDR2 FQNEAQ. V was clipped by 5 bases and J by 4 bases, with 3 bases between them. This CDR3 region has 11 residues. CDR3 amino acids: CASSGYNEQFF. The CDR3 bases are TGTGCCAGCAGCGGGTACAATGAGCAGTTCTTC.

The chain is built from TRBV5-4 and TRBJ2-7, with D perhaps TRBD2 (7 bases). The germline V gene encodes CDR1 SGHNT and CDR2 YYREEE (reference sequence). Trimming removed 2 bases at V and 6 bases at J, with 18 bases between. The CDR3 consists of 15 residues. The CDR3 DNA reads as TGTGCCAGCAGCTTCGGAGGGGGGGCAAAGAGCGAGCAGTACTTC. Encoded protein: CASSFGGGAKSEQYF.